This T cell receptor (beta chain) was captured in a study of T-cell memory formation after mild COVID-19. Overall study findings and caveats: CD4+ clones that contracted lay mainly in CM and EM; CD8+ ones lay in EMRA.

As for this clonotype: What it binds is unknown.

Each CDR3 protein gets one entry after TCRdb re-called the 5' RACE reads with MiXCR. The data show about 47,000 distinct CDR3 sequences, more than 9% seen once. The sequence was obtained from an adult woman who had mild COVID-19 (a few samples of this study predate the infection). Cell type and time point are not known. The sample was PBMCs or a T cell subset sorted from them (not recorded which).

The CDR3 nucleotides are TGTGCCAGCTCACCAGTCGGACAGGGTAACTATGGCTACACCTTC. Its translation is CASSPVGQGNYGYTF. The chain has TRBV18 and TRBJ1-2, with TRBD1 identical over 8 bases. Unmatched junction bases numbered 3, after V lost 2 bases and J lost 1 base. There are 15 residues in the CDR3. Per germline, CDR1 KGHSH and CDR2 LQKENI.